This entry concerns a single T cell receptor beta chain. Its cognate antigen has yet to be identified. Qualities for individual bases were not recorded, and no much larger clone is one base off. Looking up the germline V gene yields CDR1 KGHDR and CDR2 SFDVKD. Between the V and J ends, shortened by 2 bases and 5 bases respectively, the junction contains 11 bases. The CDR3 has 14 amino acids, counting the end cysteine and phenylalanine. Only the CDR3 DNA is retained, 42 bases long and in frame from the first base. This specimen comes from a study of control samples from healthy donors and cancer patients (dated by TCRdb to the early 2020s). Libraries were built with the immunoSEQ multiplex PCR assay. Drawn from immuneACCESS, this table holds only the in-frame rearrangements with V and J called that TCRdb kept. Clones are partly lost; checked studies trace under half to an unresolved V gene and leave the rest unexplained. Here the sample has roughly 100,000 clones; roughly 89% occur a single time. Approximately 20% of the sample comes from the top ten.

This TCR came from a man in his sixties with lung cancer. Sequencing was done on a sample of PBMCs. The V and J genes are TRBV24-1 and TRBJ2-5; the D gene is perhaps TRBD1, on 5 matching bases. At the DNA level, the sequence is TGTGCCACCAGTGATTCGAACCCAGGGGAGACCCAGTACTTC. This is translated as CATSDSNPGETQYF.